Presented here are 14 T cell receptor beta chains from one specimen sequenced in a study of blood T cells in healthy people across ages. PCR was performed a second time for about 6 to 12 cycles using a sample-barcoded 5' primer and a J-beta primer mix. From the 5' RACE reads, TCRdb called clonotypes with MiXCR, one entry per CDR3 protein. Of roughly 500,000 distinct CDR3 sequences in the sample, roughly a quarter were seen once. Sequencing used blood. These TCRs come from a woman between 65 and 79 years old in good health.

This clonotype showed up just a few times. The genes are TRBV29-1 and TRBJ2-7; 8 nucleotides agree with TRBD1. The CDR3 has 13 amino acids. The V and J ends lost 7 bases and 1 base, in that order; junction bases with no gene match: 6. CDR1 and CDR2 (germline): SQVTM, ANQGSEA. CDR3 coding DNA: TGCAGCGGTACGGACAGGGTGTCCTACGAGCAGTACTTC. Translating it yields CSGTDRVSYEQYF.

The chain couples TRBV5-4 to TRBJ1-4, with D tentatively TRBD1 (5 bases). This CDR3 has 16 amino acids. The germline gives CDR1 SGHNT, CDR2 YYREEE (reference sequence). V lost 2 bases and J lost 8, with 19 bases in between. The CDR3 nucleotides are TGTGCCAGCAGCTTACGGGACCTCGGGTCGGGGGAAAAACTGTTTTTT. It yields the protein CASSLRDLGSGEKLFF.

In this sample, this clonotype turned up many times. V usage is TRBV20-1 and J usage is TRBJ2-7; D gene uncertain. Germline V gene sequence: CDR1 DFQATT, CDR2 SNEGSKA (reference sequence). With 3 bases removed from V and 3 bases from J, the gap between germline ends came to 9 bases. The CDR3 length is 12 residues. Written as DNA, the CDR3 is TGCAGTGCTAGTCTACAAAACTACGAGCAGTACTTC. It translates to CSASLQNYEQYF.

The CDR3 loop reads CAISGSLGQSNEKLFF. The CDR3, as DNA: TGTGCCATCAGTGGCTCCCTGGGACAGAGTAATGAAAAACTGTTTTTT. The gene calls are TRBV10-3 and TRBJ1-4, with TRBD1 identical over 7 bases. Per the germline V gene, CDR1 is ENHRY and CDR2 is SYGVKD. The CDR3 spans 16 residues. V shed 4 bases, J shed 4 bases, and the junction held 9 bases outside the gene matches.

This clonotype was counted a few times. The chain carries TRBV18 and TRBJ2-6; D gene unclear. Per the germline V gene, CDR1 is KGHSH and CDR2 is LQKENI. Trimming removed 3 bases at V and 0 bases at J, with 9 bases between. The CDR3 sequence is 16 residues long. CDR3 sequence (DNA): TGTGCCAGCTCACCCTCAGCCTTCTCTGGGGCCAACGTCCTGACTTTC. It codes for CASSPSAFSGANVLTF.

CDR3 in DNA: TGCAGTGCTAGAGGTGCATTAGGGGGCTATGGCTACACCTTC. Its protein product is CSARGALGGYGYTF. The rearrangement links TRBV20-1 to TRBJ1-2, with D tentatively TRBD1 (6 bases). CDR1 and CDR2 (germline): DFQATT, SNEGSKA (reference sequence). The CDR3 covers 14 residues. V was pared by 1 base and J by 4 bases, with 13 bases between.

This clonotype appeared a few times. CDR3 nucleotide sequence: TGTGCCAGCAGCTTGTACACAGGGGATTTTAATGGCTACACCTTC. Protein: CASSLYTGDFNGYTF. The V gene is TRBV7-2, the J gene TRBJ1-2; 7 bases align to TRBD1. V lost 3 bases, J lost 6 bases, and 10 bases stayed unmatched. The germline gives CDR1 SGHTA, CDR2 FQGNSA. The CDR3 spans 15 residues.

The CDR3 sequence is CSAILYQETQYF. In DNA form, the CDR3 reads TGCAGTGCTATTCTGTACCAAGAGACCCAGTACTTC. The chain carries TRBV20-1 and TRBJ2-5; D gene unclear. Per germline, CDR1 DFQATT and CDR2 SNEGSKA (reference sequence). CDR3 length equals 12 residues. With 4 bases removed from V and 0 bases from J, the gap between germline ends came to 6 bases.

This clonotype was recorded a few times. The gene calls are TRBV5-1 and TRBJ2-1; D unclear. V lost 6 bases to trimming and J lost 4 bases, with 14 bases between them. Germline V gene data show CDR1 as SGHRS and CDR2 as YFSETQ. This CDR3 comprises 14 residues. CDR3: CASTSNGPYNEQFF. CDR3 nucleotide sequence: TGCGCCAGCACGTCGAATGGCCCGTACAATGAGCAGTTCTTC. Full variable domain (rest looked up from reference TRBV5-1 and TRBJ2-1): KAGVTQTPRYLIKTRGQQVTLSCSPISGHRSVSWYQQTPGQGLQFLFEYFSETQRNKGNFPGRFSGRQFSNSRSEMNVSTLELGDSALYLCASTSNGPYNEQFFGPGTRLTVL.

This clonotype was seen more than once but under ten times. The rearrangement joins TRBV4-3 to TRBJ2-2, with 15 bases aligning to TRBD2. Germline V gene data show CDR1 as LGHNA and CDR2 as YSLEER. This CDR3 contains 23 residues. V trimming: 3 bases; J trimming: 0 bases; junction bases outside the gene matches: 17. The CDR3 DNA follows: TGCGCCAGCAGCCAGTGGGACGGACTAGCGGGGGGGCGGAATCACGCGAACACCGGGGAGCTGTTTTTT. It yields the protein CASSQWDGLAGGRNHANTGELFF.

In this sample, this clonotype turned up a few times. This sequence joins TRBV4-3 and TRBJ2-3; possibly TRBD1 for D (5 bases). V was cut by 5 bases and J by 1 base, with 7 bases left in between. Germline CDR1 LGHNA, CDR2 YSLEER. The CDR3 extends over 13 amino acids. The CDR3 loop reads CASSTGGTDTQYF. The CDR3 nucleotides read TGCGCCAGCAGCACAGGAGGCACAGATACGCAGTATTTT.

This clonotype was picked up a small number of times. The chain is built from TRBV9 and TRBJ2-3; perhaps TRBD2 as D (5 bases). Germline CDR1 and CDR2: SGDLS and YYNGEE. V was shortened by 0 bases and J by 6 bases, with 20 bases between the two germline ends. This CDR3 comprises 17 residues. CDR3 in amino acids: CASSVAGGSSYLDTQYF. CDR3 bases: TGTGCCAGCAGCGTAGCGGGTGGGAGCTCGTACCTTGATACGCAGTATTTT.

The V call is TRBV10-3, the J call TRBJ2-5; tentative D call: TRBD1 (6 bases). V was cut by 8 bases and J by 3 bases, with 10 bases left in between. Germline CDR1 and CDR2: ENHRY and SYGVKD. This CDR3 contains 12 residues. The CDR3: CAIRRGEETQYF. The DNA for the CDR3 is TGTGCCATCCGCAGGGGAGAAGAGACCCAGTACTTC.

In its sample, this clonotype was seen a few times. The chain carries TRBV29-1 and TRBJ2-7, with D possibly being TRBD2 (6 bases). Trimming shortened V by 5 bases and J by 4 bases, and 18 bases separated the two germline ends. CDR1 SQVTM and CDR2 ANQGSEA come from the germline V gene. This CDR3 comprises 14 residues. The CDR3 loop is CSVPRETSGYEQYF. The CDR3 DNA reads as TGCAGCGTTCCCCGGGAGACATCTGGGTACGAGCAGTACTTC.